This TCR beta chain was retrieved from a study of blood T cell repertoires in COVID-19. Study summary: Specimens from acute and convalescent COVID-19 originated in the United States, Italy and Spain. The cDNA or gDNA used as material had been derived from T cells, B-cell-depleted T cells, or PBMCs.

A Seattle source enrolled patients during active infection and followed them longitudinally. The CDR3 length is 13 residues. V lost 2 bases, J lost 15 bases, and 17 bases lay in between. Per germline, CDR1 MNHNS and CDR2 SASEGT. As handled by the study authors: Reference gene primer amplification gave nucleated cell count estimates. TCRdb keeps only in-frame clones here, not all; method: immunoSEQ multiplex PCR. Clone size and V and J calls were adopted from that table, with D and trimming inferred from the DNA. This table has 200,000 to 250,000 clones, roughly 84% appearing once. J is TRBJ2-1 and V is TRBV6-1; perhaps TRBD2 as D (5 bases). Sequences were obtained from peripheral blood. This TCR derives from a man aged 45 to 65 with COVID-19, enrolled during active disease. Written as DNA, the CDR3 is TGTGCCAGCAGTGAACGAGGACTGACCTCCCCGTTCTTC. This codes for CASSERGLTSPFF.